Presented here are 17 T cell receptor beta chains from one specimen sequenced in a study of shared clonotypes between healthy human individuals. Profiling relied on immunoSEQ multiplex PCR, and the TCRdb table lists in-frame clones only, not all of them. The table lists 2,500,000 or so clones, around 92% of them singletons, with approximately 0.4% in the top ten. The sample was naive CD4+ T cells from PBMCs. Regarding subset: CD45RA+ positively selected. Receptor source: a man in his late teens or twenties in good health. Some clones in this sample may be carry-over from other donors' samples.

The chain couples TRBV4-3 to TRBJ1-5, with D hard to call. Germline V gene sequence: CDR1 LGHNA, CDR2 YSLEER. The CDR3 spans 15 residues. V lost 1 base and J 6 bases, leaving 13 bases between the germline ends. The CDR3 DNA follows: TGCGCCAGCAGCCAAGGTTTATCCCCGAGTCAGCCCCAGCATTTT. As protein: CASSQGLSPSQPQHF.

V gene TRBV28 combines with J gene TRBJ1-6; D is possibly TRBD1 (5 bases). V gave up 7 bases and J gave up 13 bases, with 11 bases separating them. The CDR3 runs 11 residues. The germline V gene has CDR1 MDHEN and CDR2 SYDVKM. The CDR3 DNA reads as TGTGCCAGCAATCAGGGTTGGCCCCTCCACTTT. As protein: CASNQGWPLHF.

Here the CDR3 reads CASSERQSIDGGYTF. DNA for the CDR3: TGTGCCAGCAGCGAGCGACAGAGTATAGACGGCGGCTACACCTTC. The V call is TRBV5-4, the J call TRBJ1-2, with D tentatively TRBD1 (5 bases). The germline V gene has CDR1 SGHNT and CDR2 YYREEE (reference sequence). Trimming stripped 4 bases from V and 8 bases from J, with 21 bases between. The CDR3 extends over 15 amino acids. Variable domain in full (rest from reference TRBV5-4 and TRBJ1-2): ETGVTQSPTHLIKTRGQQVTLRCSSQSGHNTVSWYQQALGQGPQFIFQYYREEENGRGNFPPRFSGLQFPNYSSELNVNALELDDSALYLCASSERQSIDGGYTFGSGTRLTVV.

V usage is TRBV28 and J usage is TRBJ1-5; TRBD1 is a possible D gene (5 bases). This CDR3 spans 16 amino acids. Germline CDR1 is MDHEN and CDR2 is SYDVKM. V gave up 3 bases and J gave up 2 bases, with 14 bases separating them. CDR3 amino acids: CASSFGGGGGNQPQHF. The CDR3 DNA sequence: TGTGCCAGCAGTTTCGGTGGGGGAGGGGGCAATCAGCCCCAGCATTTT.

The CDR3 sequence is CASSPQGDNEKLFF. Here the CDR3 DNA reads TGTGCCAGCTCACCCCAGGGTGATAATGAAAAACTGTTTTTT. The chain links TRBV18 to TRBJ1-4; D perhaps matches TRBD1 (5 bases). This CDR3 is built from 14 residues. Germline assignment: CDR1 KGHSH and CDR2 LQKENI. V lost 3 bases and J lost 4, with 9 bases in between.

CDR3 in amino acids: CASSRVAGYGYTF. In DNA, the CDR3 is TGTGCCAGTAGTCGAGTGGCTGGCTATGGCTACACCTTC. The chain employs TRBV19 and TRBJ1-2; no clear D gene. The CDR3 covers 13 residues. Germline assignment: CDR1 LNHDA and CDR2 SQIVND (reference sequence). Trimming left V 5 bases short and J 4 bases short, with 11 bases between.

The gene calls are TRBV11-2 and TRBJ2-1; TRBD2 is a possible D gene (6 bases). From germline, CDR1 is SGHAT and CDR2 FQNNGV. V dropped 7 bases and J dropped 5 bases, with 12 bases sitting between them. The CDR3 runs 13 residues. CDR3 amino acids: CASTGLLNNEQFF. The DNA for the CDR3 is TGTGCCAGCACCGGACTACTAAACAATGAGCAGTTCTTC.

The chain combines TRBV7-3 with TRBJ1-2, with 9 bases fitting TRBD1. CDR1 is SGHTA and CDR2 is FQGTGA in the germline V gene. V trimming: 5 bases; J trimming: 7 bases; junction bases outside the gene matches: 14. The CDR3 is made up of 16 amino acids. The CDR3 DNA sequence: TGTGCCAGCAGCCCTCAGACAGGGGGGTCCTTGGGTGGCTACACCTTC. Translation gives CASSPQTGGSLGGYTF.

This clone was counted only a few times. This chain connects TRBV5-6 to TRBJ1-1; tentative D call: TRBD1 (5 bases). Germline V CDR1 and CDR2: SGHDT, YYEEEE. There are 14 residues in the CDR3. Trimming cost V 5 bases and J 1 base, with 12 bases left between them. The CDR3 protein is CASRMGPSNTEAFF. The DNA of the CDR3 is TGTGCCAGCAGGATGGGGCCGTCGAACACTGAAGCTTTCTTT.

This sequence joins TRBV28 and TRBJ1-2; 8 bases are shared with TRBD1. The V gene's germline CDR1 is MDHEN and CDR2 SYDVKM. The V segment lost 5 bases and the J segment 3 bases; nucleotides outside the gene matches: 8. The CDR3 has 15 amino acids. The chain's CDR3 is CASSPSAQGDYGYTF. In DNA form, the CDR3 reads TGTGCCAGCAGTCCGTCGGCACAGGGGGACTATGGCTACACCTTC.

The gene calls are TRBV29-1 and TRBJ2-3; 9 positions agree with TRBD1. V lost 3 bases to trimming and J lost 5 bases; unmatched junction nucleotides: 3. The germline V gene encodes CDR1 SQVTM and CDR2 ANQGSEA. There are 13 residues in the CDR3. The CDR3 nucleotides read TGCAGCGTTGAGACAGGGGGACAAGATACGCAGTATTTT. The encoded protein is CSVETGGQDTQYF.

This rearrangement joins TRBV7-9 to TRBJ1-2; weak D call: TRBD1 (6 bases). The CDR3 totals 14 residues. V was clipped by 1 base and J by 6 bases, with 12 bases between them. Germline V gene data show CDR1 as SEHNR and CDR2 as FQNEAQ (reference sequence). Written as DNA, the CDR3 is TGTGCCAGCAGCTTAGGGCGGCCAGGGGATGGCTACACCTTC. It yields the protein CASSLGRPGDGYTF.

This clone occurred once. The gene calls are TRBV7-9 and TRBJ1-2, with D perhaps TRBD1 (5 bases). The CDR3 spans 12 residues. Deletions cut 11 bases from V and 3 bases from J, with 13 bases between. Germline V gene data show CDR1 as SEHNR and CDR2 as FQNEAQ (reference sequence). The CDR3 nucleotides read TGTGCCTGGGTGCGGGGGGACTATGGCTACACCTTC. It translates to CAWVRGDYGYTF.

For this clone: The same CDR3 can be traced to other DNA sequences in this sample. The chain links TRBV5-5 to TRBJ1-5; D may be TRBD1 (5 bases). V was clipped by 0 bases and J by 7 bases, with 8 bases between them. Germline lookup yields CDR1 SGHKS and CDR2 YYEKEE (reference sequence). CDR3 size: 13 residues. CDR3 sequence reads: CASSLVRGQPQHF. CDR3 sequence (DNA): TGTGCCAGCAGCTTGGTTCGGGGCCAGCCCCAGCATTTT.

The gene calls are TRBV6-4 and TRBJ2-1, with 11 bases identical to TRBD2. Germline CDR1 MRHNA, CDR2 SNTAGT. The trim removed 9 bases at V and 0 bases at J, leaving 7 bases unmatched. CDR3 length: 16 residues. CDR3 sequence (DNA): TGTGCCAGTTCTAGCGGGAGGCTCAGCTCCTACAATGAGCAGTTCTTC. The encoded protein is CASSSGRLSSYNEQFF.

This chain links TRBV2 with TRBJ2-6; weak D call: TRBD2 (5 bases). CDR1 and CDR2 from the germline V gene are SNHLY and FYNNEI. Trimming shortened V by 6 bases and J by 1 base, and 13 bases separated the two germline ends. The CDR3 runs 16 residues. CDR3 nucleotides: TGTGCCAGCAGATCGACTAAGGGATCTGGGGCCAACGTCCTGACTTTC. Protein: CASRSTKGSGANVLTF.

The chain is built from TRBV18 and TRBJ2-2; D unclear. V lost 2 bases and J 5 bases, leaving 18 bases between the germline ends. The CDR3 loop spans 17 amino acids. Germline V gives CDR1 KGHSH, CDR2 LQKENI. The DNA of the CDR3 is TGTGCCAGCTCACCAAGGGTGGGCAGCGCTGGGACCGGGGAGCTGTTTTTT. It specifies CASSPRVGSAGTGELFF.